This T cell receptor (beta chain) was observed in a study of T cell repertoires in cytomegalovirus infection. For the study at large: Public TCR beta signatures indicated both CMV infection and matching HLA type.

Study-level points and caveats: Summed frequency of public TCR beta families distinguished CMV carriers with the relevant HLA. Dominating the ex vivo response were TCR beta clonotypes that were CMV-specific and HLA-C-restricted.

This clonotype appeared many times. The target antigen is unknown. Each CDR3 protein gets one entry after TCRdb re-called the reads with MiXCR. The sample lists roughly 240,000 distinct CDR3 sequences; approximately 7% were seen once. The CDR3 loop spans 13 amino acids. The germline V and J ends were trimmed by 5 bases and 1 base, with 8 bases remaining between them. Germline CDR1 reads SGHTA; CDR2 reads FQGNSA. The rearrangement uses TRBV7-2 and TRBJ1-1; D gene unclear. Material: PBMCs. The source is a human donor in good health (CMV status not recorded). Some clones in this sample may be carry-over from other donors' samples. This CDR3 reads CASSTQRNTEAFF. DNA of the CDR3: TGTGCCAGCAGCACACAGAGGAACACTGAAGCTTTCTTT.